The rows below give T cell receptor beta chains drawn from one sample of a study of CD8 T cells in Susac syndrome. TCRdb redid the calling of the immunoSEQ multiplex PCR reads with MiXCR, one entry per CDR3 protein. Found here are just over 300,000 distinct CDR3 sequences, just over 90% of them singletons; the top ten hold around 0.07%. Source material: CD4+ T cells from PBMCs. These receptors all stem from a human donor with multiple sclerosis. Each CDR3 is given with its conserved first and last residue. Fields, in order: D gene, V gene, clone size, J gene, CDR3 DNA, CDR3 protein. A D gene is named only where the DNA matches it firmly. Expanded clones get a size class; other rows say once, few or many, or leave the size out.

.	TRBV12-3/TRBV12-4	.	TRBJ2-5	TGTGCCAGCAGCAAGGACAGCCAAGAGACCCAGTACTTC	CASSKDSQETQYF
TRBD1	TRBV4-1	.	TRBJ2-6	TGCGCCAGCAGCCAATCCGGGACAGGGGGACCTGGGGCCAACGTCCTGACTTTC	CASSQSGTGGPGANVLTF
.	TRBV5-8	.	TRBJ1-1	TGTGCCAGCAGCCTGAACCGACAGGTGAACACTGAAGCTTTCTTT	CASSLNRQVNTEAFF
TRBD2	TRBV5-1	.	TRBJ2-3	TGCGCCAGCAGCAGAAGACTAGCGTTGGATACGCAGTATTTT	CASSRRLALDTQYF
.	TRBV12-3/TRBV12-4	.	TRBJ1-1	TGTGCCAGCAGTTTGCAGGGTATAACTGAAGCTTTCTTT	CASSLQGITEAFF
TRBD2	TRBV9	.	TRBJ2-1	TGTGCCAGCAGCCCCCGGGGGAGTAGCGGGAGTGGTAATGAGCAGTTCTTC	CASSPRGSSGSGNEQFF
TRBD1	TRBV12-3/TRBV12-4	.	TRBJ1-5	TGTGCCAGCAGGGGGACAGTCGGTAAGCCCCAGCATTTT	CASRGTVGKPQHF
.	TRBV5-1	.	TRBJ2-1	TGCGCCAGCAGCTCCTCCGGGACAGAGCAGTTCTTC	CASSSSGTEQFF
TRBD1	TRBV30	.	TRBJ1-1	TGTGCCGGCGACAGGGGGCGGGAGAACACTGAAGCTTTCTTT	CAGDRGRENTEAFF
TRBD1	TRBV30	.	TRBJ1-2	TGTGCCTGCACTTCACAGGGGAACTATGGCTACACCTTC	CACTSQGNYGYTF
TRBD2	TRBV29-1	.	TRBJ2-5	TGCAGCGTTGAGGTTAGCGGGAGGGCCGGGACCCAGTACTTC	CSVEVSGRAGTQYF
TRBD1	TRBV2	few	TRBJ1-5	TGTGCCAGCAGTGGGACAGGGGGCAATCAGCCCCAGCATTTT	CASSGTGGNQPQHF
.	TRBV7-3	.	TRBJ2-5	TGTGCCAGCAGCTTAACTATTGGACCGCTCCAAGAGACCCAGTACTTC	CASSLTIGPLQETQYF
TRBD2	TRBV23-1	.	TRBJ2-1	TGCGCCAGCACGAGCTTAACTAGCGGGAGACGGTACAATGAGCAGTTCTTC	CASTSLTSGRRYNEQFF
TRBD2	TRBV9	.	TRBJ2-1	TGTGCCAGCAGCGTAGGGTCTCTAGCGGGAGAGGGTAATGAGCAGTTCTTC	CASSVGSLAGEGNEQFF
.	TRBV3-1	.	TRBJ1-3	TGTGCCAGCAGCCCCCAATTCGAGTTTTTCTCTGGAAACACCATATATTTT	CASSPQFEFFSGNTIYF
.	TRBV6-6	.	TRBJ2-3	TGTGCCAGCAGAAAGGGGTCAGATACGCAGTATTTT	CASRKGSDTQYF
.	TRBV9	.	TRBJ2-3	TGTGCCAGCAGCGTCACCGACCCTAGCACAGATACGCAGTATTTT	CASSVTDPSTDTQYF
TRBD2	TRBV6-6	.	TRBJ2-1	TGTGCCAGCAGTAAACTAGCGGGGCTTTACAATGAGCAGTTCTTC	CASSKLAGLYNEQFF
TRBD2	TRBV9	.	TRBJ2-5	TGTGCCAGCAGCGGCGGGGGGGCGCACCGAGAGACCCAGTACTTC	CASSGGGAHRETQYF
.	TRBV20-1	.	TRBJ2-1	TGCAGTGCTAGTGGGCAGGTTAACAATGAGCAGTTCTTC	CSASGQVNNEQFF
.	TRBV6-2/TRBV6-3	.	TRBJ2-5	TGTGCCGGCGCCAGGGAGACCCAGTACTTC	CAGARETQYF
.	TRBV9	.	TRBJ1-1	TGTGCCAGCAGCGTCCCGCAGGGTATTGTCGACACTGAAGCTTTCTTT	CASSVPQGIVDTEAFF
.	TRBV12-5	.	TRBJ2-1	TGTGCTAGTGTGGGGGGGCTCTCCTACAATGAGCAGTTCTTC	CASVGGLSYNEQFF
.	TRBV20-1	once	TRBJ2-1	TGCAGTGCTAGAGCTTCCGGCGGCTCCTACAATGAGCAGTTCTTC	CSARASGGSYNEQFF
.	TRBV7-2	.	TRBJ2-7	TGTGCCAGCAGCCTCACGGGACTTAGCTCCTACGAGCAGTACTTC	CASSLTGLSSYEQYF
.	TRBV5-1	.	TRBJ2-2	TGCGCCAGCAGCTTAAGCCAGGGATCAGGCACGGGGGAGCTGTTTTTT	CASSLSQGSGTGELFF
.	TRBV7-3	.	TRBJ2-7	TGTGCCAGCAGCCTGACAGGAAACCCCGGCGAGCAGTACTTC	CASSLTGNPGEQYF
TRBD1	TRBV5-1	.	TRBJ1-4	TGCGCCAGCAGCTTCGGGACAGATAATGAAAAACTGTTTTTT	CASSFGTDNEKLFF
.	TRBV20-1	.	TRBJ1-1	TGCAGTGCTAGCAGAGGGAACACTGAAGCTTTCTTT	CSASRGNTEAFF
.	TRBV5-1	.	TRBJ2-5	TGCGCCAGCAGCCTTCGGGTGGGTAATCAAGAGACCCAGTACTTC	CASSLRVGNQETQYF
.	TRBV29-1	.	TRBJ2-4	TGCAGCGTCGACGGGCCAGTTGGCCTTCAGTACTTC	CSVDGPVGLQYF
.	TRBV30	.	TRBJ2-1	TGTGCCTGGGGAGCGGTTCTGTATGAGCAGTTCTTC	CAWGAVLYEQFF
TRBD1	TRBV6-1	.	TRBJ2-7	TGTGCCAGCAGTTTCTACGGGACAGCCCTTTACGAGCAGTACTTC	CASSFYGTALYEQYF
TRBD1	TRBV25-1	.	TRBJ1-2	TGTGCCAGCAGTGGTAGGGGGCAAAGGACTAACTATGGCTACACCTTC	CASSGRGQRTNYGYTF
TRBD2	TRBV5-1	.	TRBJ2-1	TGCGCCAGCAGCGGCGGACTAGTGTATTCCTACAATGAGCAGTTCTTC	CASSGGLVYSYNEQFF